This is a list of T cell receptor beta chains from one sample in a study of identical twins. TCRdb called the 5' RACE reads again in MiXCR, with one record for every CDR3 protein. The sample carries about 920,000 distinct CDR3 sequences, around 12% recorded once. The same sample was also studied in work on yellow fever vaccine responses in identical twins.

What was sequenced was PBMCs. These receptors were obtained from a woman aged 18-29 years in good health. CDR3s include the opening cysteine and the closing phenylalanine or tryptophan. Fields, in order: CDR3 protein, CDR3 DNA, clone size, V gene, J gene, D gene. A D gene is named only where the DNA matches it firmly. Expanded clones are given a class, and other clones once, few, many or no size at all.

CDR3: CSVEVTKTSTDTQYF; DNA: TGCAGCGTTGAAGTAACAAAAACTAGCACAGATACGCAGTATTTT; size: many; V: TRBV29-1; J: TRBJ2-3; D: -
CDR3: CASSLVSGWYTIYF; DNA: TGTGCCAGCAGCTTGGTCAGTGGGTGGTACACCATATATTTT; size: -; V: TRBV7-2; J: TRBJ1-3; D: -
CDR3: CASSVASSYNEQFF; DNA: TGTGCCAGCAGTGTAGCTAGTTCCTACAATGAGCAGTTCTTC; size: many; V: TRBV9; J: TRBJ2-1; D: -
CDR3: CASSTDFGSTDTQYF; DNA: TGTGCCAGCAGTACGGACTTTGGGAGCACAGATACGCAGTATTTT; size: -; V: TRBV3-1; J: TRBJ2-3; D: -
CDR3: CSVGKTDPYEQYF; DNA: TGCAGCGTTGGGAAGACTGATCCCTACGAGCAGTACTTC; size: few; V: TRBV29-1; J: TRBJ2-7; D: -
CDR3: CASSLIADRVPNNEQFF; DNA: TGTGCCAGCAGCTTAATAGCAGACAGGGTTCCGAACAATGAGCAGTTCTTC; size: few; V: TRBV7-3; J: TRBJ2-1; D: TRBD1
CDR3: CATNRGGYTDTQYF; DNA: TGTGCCACCAACCGGGGGGGCTACACAGATACGCAGTATTTT; size: -; V: TRBV12-3/TRBV12-4; J: TRBJ2-3; D: TRBD2
CDR3: CASSLGGAHEQFF; DNA: TGTGCCAGCAGCCTAGGGGGGGCGCATGAGCAGTTCTTC; size: -; V: TRBV12-3/TRBV12-4; J: TRBJ2-1; D: -
CDR3: CASSSTNQGEAFF; DNA: TGCGCCAGCAGTTCAACGAATCAGGGTGAAGCTTTCTTT; size: few; V: TRBV5-1; J: TRBJ1-1; D: -
CDR3: CASSLMGVGSSPYEQYF; DNA: TGTGCCAGCAGCTTAATGGGCGTGGGGTCCTCCCCCTACGAGCAGTACTTC; size: few; V: TRBV7-2; J: TRBJ2-7; D: -